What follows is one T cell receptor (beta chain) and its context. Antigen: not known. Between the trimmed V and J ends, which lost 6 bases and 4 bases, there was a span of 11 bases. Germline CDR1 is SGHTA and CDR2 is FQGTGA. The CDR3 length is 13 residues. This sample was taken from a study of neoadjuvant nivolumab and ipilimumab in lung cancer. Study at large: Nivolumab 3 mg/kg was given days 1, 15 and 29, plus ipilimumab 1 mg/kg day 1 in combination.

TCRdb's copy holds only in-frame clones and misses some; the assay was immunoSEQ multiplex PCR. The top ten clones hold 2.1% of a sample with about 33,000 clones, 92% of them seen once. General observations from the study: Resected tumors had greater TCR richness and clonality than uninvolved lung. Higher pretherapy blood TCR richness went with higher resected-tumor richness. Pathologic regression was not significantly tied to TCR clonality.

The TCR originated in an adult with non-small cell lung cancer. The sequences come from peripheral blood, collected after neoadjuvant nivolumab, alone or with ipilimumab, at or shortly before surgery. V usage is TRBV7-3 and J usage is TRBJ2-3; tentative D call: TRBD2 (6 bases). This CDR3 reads CASSPEGSDTQYF. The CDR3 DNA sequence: TGTGCCAGCAGTCCGGAGGGCTCAGATACGCAGTATTTT.